This T cell receptor beta chain was identified in a study of monozygotic twins with inflammatory bowel disease. Study-level points and caveats: The results supported no single strong signal or clonotype associated with IBD.

Template-switch reactions added UMIs with a 6-nucleotide sample barcode. TCRalpha and TCRbeta cDNA went through nested PCRs of approximately 16 and 10 cycles, two in total. One entry per CDR3 protein, without DNA, is what TCRdb gives after re-calling the 5' RACE reads. There are some 150,000 distinct CDR3 sequences in the sample, with 1.2% held by the top ten. Germline CDR1 MNHNS, CDR2 SASEGT. CDR3 length: 12 amino acids. Isolation of total RNA was performed on whole blood, with no prior T cell sorting. Of note for this clonotype: Its target is unknown.

The sequenced sample consisted of blood. The chain joins TRBV6-1 to TRBJ1-5. The TCR comes from a human donor with ulcerative colitis or Crohn's disease, or a healthy co-twin of an affected twin (not recorded which). The CDR3: CASSEAHQPQHF.